A selection of T cell receptor beta chains follows, all from one sample in a study of blood T cell repertoires in COVID-19. This table comes from immunoSEQ multiplex PCR, and its TCRdb copy is limited to in-frame clones, with some not included. The table has 90,000 to 120,000 clones, roughly nine tenths seen once. The sequencing sample was made of peripheral blood. Source of these receptors: a human donor in a cohort sampled during active COVID-19. The CDR3 runs from the conserved cysteine through the conserved F or W. A D gene is named only where the DNA matches it firmly. Clone size is given for some rows only: seen once, a few or many times, or a class if the clone is expanded.

v_call	clone_size	d_call	j_call	cdr3_nt	cdr3_aa
TRBV11-2	.	.	TRBJ2-7	TGTGCCAGCAGCTTATACACCGGGGGTAGCTCCTACGAGCAGTACTTC	CASSLYTGGSSYEQYF
TRBV2	.	TRBD1	TRBJ1-1	TGTGCCAGCAGTGAGGGACAGGGCTCGGCTTTCTTT	CASSEGQGSAFF
TRBV7-2	once	TRBD1	TRBJ2-1	TGTGCCAGCAGCAATGGACAGGGACCATACAATGAGCAGTTCTTC	CASSNGQGPYNEQFF
TRBV6-1	.	.	TRBJ2-7	TGTGCCAGCAGTGAAGCCAGGAAGACAGTCACACTTTACGAGCAGTACTTC	CASSEARKTVTLYEQYF
TRBV7-9	.	TRBD1	TRBJ1-2	TGTGCCAGCAGCGTGACAGGGAGTACTAGTCGTGGCTACACCTTC	CASSVTGSTSRGYTF
TRBV25-1	few	TRBD2	TRBJ2-5	TGTGCCAGCAGTGAAGCACTAGCGCAAGAGACCCAGTACTTC	CASSEALAQETQYF
TRBV14	.	.	TRBJ1-1	TGTGCCAGCAGCCAAGAAGCAAGCGGCACTGAAGCTTTCTTT	CASSQEASGTEAFF
TRBV6-5	.	.	TRBJ2-2	TGTGCCAGCAGTTACTCCAGGGTAACCGGGGAGCTGTTTTTT	CASSYSRVTGELFF
TRBV10-1	.	.	TRBJ1-5	TGCGCCAGCAGGCTCGCAAGGGGTCTCAATCAGCCCCAGCATTTT	CASRLARGLNQPQHF
TRBV6-1	.	TRBD1	TRBJ1-5	TGTGCCAGCAGTGATGGCAGGGGGCTAGGGAGCAATCAGCCCCAGCATTTT	CASSDGRGLGSNQPQHF
TRBV9	.	.	TRBJ1-1	TGTGCCAGCAGCGTAGCGGGTTTGAGCACTGAAGCTTTCTTT	CASSVAGLSTEAFF
TRBV11-3	once	TRBD1	TRBJ2-5	TGTGCCAGCAGCTCACAGGGGTACCAAGAGACCCAGTACTTC	CASSSQGYQETQYF
TRBV5-1	.	TRBD1	TRBJ2-6	TGCGCCAGCAGCTTGAGGCCTCCGGGACAGGGAAGTGGTGGGGCCAACGTCCTGACTTTC	CASSLRPPGQGSGGANVLTF
TRBV24-1	once	.	TRBJ2-3	TGTGCCACCAGTGATCCTATATTTTCCGATACGCAGTATTTT	CATSDPIFSDTQYF
TRBV6-4	.	TRBD2	TRBJ2-7	TGTGCCAGCCCTGCGGGGGTTAACTACTACGAGCAGTACTTC	CASPAGVNYYEQYF
TRBV6-1	.	.	TRBJ1-5	TGTGCCAGCAGTGAATTGGCAGGGGGCAATCAGCCCCAGCATTTT	CASSELAGGNQPQHF
TRBV11-1	.	.	TRBJ2-7	TGTGCCAGCAGCCCCGGGGGATCGGTCTCCTACGAGCAGTACTTC	CASSPGGSVSYEQYF
TRBV30	.	TRBD2	TRBJ2-7	TGTGCCTGGAGTCTCCTAGCGGGGGTCGCCTACGAGCAGTACTTC	CAWSLLAGVAYEQYF
TRBV7-9	.	TRBD2	TRBJ2-1	TGTGCCAGCAGCTTGAGCGGGGGGGCTTCCTACAATGAGCAGTTCTTC	CASSLSGGASYNEQFF
TRBV5-1	.	.	TRBJ2-5	TGCGCCAGCAGTCTCAGGGGCCCAGAGACCCAGTACTTC	CASSLRGPETQYF
TRBV15	once	.	TRBJ1-1	TGTGCCACCAGCAGAGGAAGACAGTTTGAAGCTTTCTTT	CATSRGRQFEAFF
TRBV2	.	TRBD2	TRBJ2-1	TGTGCCAGCTTCGCGGCTAGCGGGATGAATGAGCAGTTCTTC	CASFAASGMNEQFF
TRBV28	.	TRBD1	TRBJ1-2	TGTGCCAGCAACGACAGGGGGCGATATGGCTACACCTTC	CASNDRGRYGYTF
TRBV15	few	.	TRBJ1-5	TGTGCCACCAGCGCCCGGGGGGCGGGGGCGAATCAGCCCCAGCATTTT	CATSARGAGANQPQHF
TRBV2	.	TRBD2	TRBJ2-3	TGTGCCAGCACCGGTAGCGGGTTGAGGAGAGGCAGCACAGATACGCAGTATTTT	CASTGSGLRRGSTDTQYF
TRBV5-4	once	TRBD1	TRBJ1-5	TGTGCCAGCAGCTATGGGTCAGGGGGCGCGGGCAATCAGCCCCAGCATTTT	CASSYGSGGAGNQPQHF
TRBV4-2	few	TRBD1	TRBJ2-7	TGTGCCAGCAGCCAAGACCGACAGGGTCGCGAGCAGTACTTC	CASSQDRQGREQYF
TRBV5-4	.	.	TRBJ2-2	TGTGCCAGCAGCCAGACAGTGAACACCGGGGAGCTGTTTTTT	CASSQTVNTGELFF
TRBV19	.	TRBD2	TRBJ2-3	TGTGCCAGTAGTCCTCTCCTAGCGGGAGGAGGAGATACGCAGTATTTT	CASSPLLAGGGDTQYF
TRBV2	.	TRBD1	TRBJ1-2	TGTGCCAGCCTCAGGACAGGGGTGATCTATGGCTACACCTTC	CASLRTGVIYGYTF
TRBV7-9	few	.	TRBJ2-7	TGTGCCAGCAGCCTGTCCTACGAGCAGTACTTC	CASSLSYEQYF
TRBV21-1	.	.	TRBJ2-1	TGTGCCAGCAGCAAAGAGTGGTCGAAGGGGCCCTCCTACAATGAGCAGTTCTTC	CASSKEWSKGPSYNEQFF
TRBV3-1/TRBV3-2	.	.	TRBJ2-7	TGTGCCAGCAGCCTCAGCGGCCGAGGCTCCTACGAGCAGTACTTC	CASSLSGRGSYEQYF
TRBV28	.	TRBD2	TRBJ2-1	TGTGCCAGCAGTAAGAGTGTCCTGCTAGCGGGAGGAGACAATGAGCAGTTCTTC	CASSKSVLLAGGDNEQFF
TRBV16	.	TRBD1	TRBJ2-6	TGTGCCAGCAGCCAGTCCAGGACAGGTGTGGGCTCTGGGGCCAACGTCCTGACTTTC	CASSQSRTGVGSGANVLTF
TRBV28	once	TRBD1	TRBJ1-5	TGTGCCAGCAGTAGATATACAGGGGGCTTACAGCCCCAGCATTTT	CASSRYTGGLQPQHF
TRBV5-6	once	.	TRBJ2-7	TGTGCCAGCAGCTCCTACTACGAGCAGTACTTC	CASSSYYEQYF
TRBV3-1/TRBV3-2	.	.	TRBJ2-2	TGTGCCAGCAGCTTACGGGGGGCGACCGGGGAGCTGTTTTTT	CASSLRGATGELFF
TRBV2	.	.	TRBJ2-1	TGTGCCAGCAGTATAGCGGCCTCTTACAATGAGCAGTTCTTC	CASSIAASYNEQFF
TRBV6-6	.	TRBD1	TRBJ1-1	TGTGCCAGCATTCGGACAGGGGGGATAGAGGGGACTGAAGCTTTCTTT	CASIRTGGIEGTEAFF
TRBV12-3/TRBV12-4	.	.	TRBJ1-1	TGTGCCAGCAGTTTAAAGTTCGGAGCTTTCTTT	CASSLKFGAFF
TRBV5-1	.	.	TRBJ1-1	TGCGCCAGCAGCTTTAGGGGACAAAACACTGAAGCTTTCTTT	CASSFRGQNTEAFF
TRBV6-5	once	.	TRBJ1-2	TGTGCCAGCAGTCGACAGCACTATGGCTACACCTTC	CASSRQHYGYTF